The rows below give T cell receptor beta chains drawn from one sample of a study of metastatic and nonmetastatic thyroid tumors. TCRdb re-analyzed the PCR reads through MiXCR. The profile shows tens of thousands of clones, 25% to 35% of them singletons. The specimen was blood. The origin of the receptors is a female donor with papillary thyroid cancer or a benign thyroid nodule (not recorded which). Some clones in this sample may be carry-over from other donors' samples. Both conserved end residues are part of each CDR3. The D gene is left open where the match is weak. The listing skips clone size in some rows; elsewhere it reads once, few, many or a size class.

d_call,j_call,clone_size,v_call,cdr3_aa,cdr3_nt
.,TRBJ1-2,.,TRBV27,CASSRNGENGYTF,TGTGCCAGCAGCAGAAACGGGGAGAATGGCTACACCTTC
.,TRBJ1-2,many,TRBV6-1,CASNQGIYGYTF,TGTGCCAGCAATCAGGGGATTTATGGCTACACCTTC
.,TRBJ1-2,many,TRBV20-1,CSATSLPRRYGYTF,TGCAGTGCTACTTCCCTCCCCAGGCGGTATGGCTACACCTTC
.,TRBJ1-6,.,TRBV27,CASSFANSPLHF,TGTGCCAGCAGTTTCGCTAATTCACCCCTCCACTTT
.,TRBJ2-7,.,TRBV6-1,CASSRPSGGSYEQYF,TGTGCCAGCAGTCGACCGAGCGGTGGGTCCTACGAGCAGTACTTC
.,TRBJ2-3,.,TRBV27,CASSLWAYSSTDTQYF,TGTGCCAGCAGTTTATGGGCTTATAGTTCGACAGATACGCAGTATTTT
.,TRBJ2-1,.,TRBV7-2,CASSLGYNNEQFF,TGTGCCAGCAGCTTGGGATATAACAATGAGCAGTTCTTC
TRBD1,TRBJ2-3,.,TRBV11-1,CASSFDRGSSSTDTQYF,TGTGCCAGCAGCTTCGACAGGGGTTCCTCTAGCACAGATACGCAGTATTTT
TRBD2,TRBJ2-1,.,TRBV3-1,CASSQDASGSSYNEQFF,TGTGCCAGCAGCCAAGACGCTAGCGGGAGTTCCTACAATGAGCAGTTCTTC
TRBD2,TRBJ2-1,.,TRBV6-5,CASSPWTSGPYNEQFF,TGTGCCAGCAGTCCCTGGACTAGCGGGCCTTACAATGAGCAGTTCTTC
.,TRBJ2-1,few,TRBV6-1,CASSEDRGPTGYNEQFF,TGTGCCAGCAGTGAAGACCGAGGACCCACGGGTTACAATGAGCAGTTCTTC
.,TRBJ2-4,.,TRBV3-1,CASSQDREPLAKNIQYF,TGTGCCAGCAGCCAAGACCGGGAACCTCTAGCCAAAAACATTCAGTACTTC
TRBD1,TRBJ1-2,.,TRBV6-1,CASRRDRGNGYTF,TGTGCCAGCAGACGGGACAGGGGTAATGGCTACACCTTC
.,TRBJ1-6,few,TRBV28,CASSRGNSPLHF,TGTGCCAGCAGCCGCGGTAATTCACCCCTCCACTTT
TRBD1,TRBJ1-1,.,TRBV5-1,CASSWGQGARNTEAFF,TGCGCCAGCAGCTGGGGACAGGGGGCGCGGAACACTGAAGCTTTCTTT
TRBD1,TRBJ1-5,few,TRBV19,CASSIWQGANQPQHF,TGTGCCAGTAGTATATGGCAGGGGGCAAATCAGCCCCAGCATTTT
TRBD2,TRBJ2-7,.,TRBV5-1,CASSLERGSYEQYF,TGCGCCAGCAGCTTGGAGCGGGGCTCCTACGAGCAGTACTTC
TRBD2,TRBJ2-1,.,TRBV11-2,CASSPGLAVRNYNEQFF,TGTGCCAGCAGCCCCGGACTAGCGGTACGGAACTACAATGAGCAGTTCTTC
TRBD2,TRBJ2-3,.,TRBV5-1,CASSLELAPSSTDTQYF,TGCGCCAGCAGCTTGGAACTAGCGCCTTCTAGCACAGATACGCAGTATTTT
.,TRBJ2-7,.,TRBV27,CASSFRDAGYEQYF,TGTGCCAGCAGTTTCCGGGACGCAGGATACGAGCAGTACTTC
.,TRBJ2-1,.,TRBV9,CASSAEAGNEQFF,TGTGCCAGCAGCGCGGAAGCCGGCAATGAGCAGTTCTTC
.,TRBJ1-2,.,TRBV6-1,CASSATVTGYTF,TGTGCCAGCAGTGCCACAGTAACGGGCTACACCTTC
.,TRBJ2-4,.,TRBV19,CASSIGDLQLKNIQYF,TGTGCCAGTAGTATAGGGGACCTACAGCTGAAAAACATTCAGTACTTC
.,TRBJ1-1,few,TRBV6-2/TRBV6-3,CASARGGSTEAFF,TGTGCCAGCGCAAGGGGGGGCTCCACTGAAGCTTTCTTT
.,TRBJ1-1,few,TRBV6-1,CASSSVDFGTEAFF,TGTGCCAGCAGTAGTGTGGACTTTGGTACTGAAGCTTTCTTT
TRBD2,TRBJ2-1,.,TRBV20-1,CSARETSGGVNEQFF,TGCAGTGCTAGAGAGACTAGCGGGGGAGTCAATGAGCAGTTCTTC
.,TRBJ1-2,many,TRBV18,CASSPGTAHYGYTF,TGTGCCAGCTCTCCAGGGACCGCCCACTATGGCTACACCTTC
.,TRBJ2-1,.,TRBV27,CASSLGVGPFNEQFF,TGTGCCAGCAGTCTGGGCGTGGGGCCCTTCAATGAGCAGTTCTTC
TRBD2,TRBJ2-7,few,TRBV20-1,CSATHGVAGGVYEQYF,TGCAGTGCCACCCACGGGGTGGCGGGAGGGGTATACGAGCAGTACTTC
.,TRBJ2-3,.,TRBV28,CASSPVDREDTQYF,TGTGCCAGCAGTCCCGTCGATCGTGAAGATACGCAGTATTTT
TRBD1,TRBJ2-7,.,TRBV7-2,CASSRTGGFSYEQYF,TGTGCCAGCAGCCGCACAGGGGGCTTTTCCTACGAGCAGTACTTC
.,TRBJ2-4,few,TRBV7-8,CASSSLQNIQYF,TGTGCCAGCAGCTCTCTGCAAAACATTCAGTACTTC
.,TRBJ2-5,.,TRBV11-3,CASSSWTEQETQYF,TGTGCCAGCAGCTCGTGGACGGAACAAGAGACCCAGTACTTC
.,TRBJ2-7,many,TRBV4-2,CASSQEQGAAVEQYF,TGTGCCAGCAGCCAAGAACAGGGCGCCGCCGTCGAGCAGTACTTC
.,TRBJ2-2,.,TRBV28,CASKKAGPNTGELFF,TGTGCCAGCAAGAAAGCCGGACCCAACACCGGGGAGCTGTTTTTT
TRBD1,TRBJ1-4,many,TRBV10-2,CASSAGTGFDLFF,TGCGCCAGCAGTGCAGGGACAGGGTTTGACCTGTTTTTT
.,TRBJ2-7,few,TRBV6-1,CASSPTLGGYEQYF,TGTGCCAGCAGCCCTACCTTGGGGGGCTACGAGCAGTACTTC
TRBD2,TRBJ2-1,.,TRBV11-2,CASSLDHGRAQQFF,TGTGCCAGCAGCTTAGATCACGGGAGGGCCCAGCAGTTCTTC
.,TRBJ2-1,.,TRBV6-1,CASRRDFSDNEQFF,TGTGCCAGCAGGAGGGACTTCTCGGACAATGAGCAGTTCTTC
.,TRBJ2-1,.,TRBV12-3/TRBV12-4,CASTLSSHEQFF,TGTGCCAGCACCCTAAGCAGTCATGAGCAGTTCTTC
.,TRBJ1-6,.,TRBV5-6,CASSLGGDLNSPLHF,TGTGCCAGCAGCCTTGGGGGGGACCTAAATTCACCCCTCCACTTT
.,TRBJ2-3,.,TRBV5-4,CASSYGGGSGKADTQYF,TGTGCCAGCAGCTATGGAGGGGGCAGCGGGAAGGCAGATACGCAGTATTTT
.,TRBJ2-2,.,TRBV9,CASSTMLPTGELFF,TGTGCCAGCAGCACCATGCTTCCCACCGGGGAGCTGTTTTTT
TRBD2,TRBJ2-2,.,TRBV2,CASRREGLAAGELFF,TGTGCCAGCAGAAGAGAAGGACTAGCGGCCGGGGAGCTGTTTTTT
TRBD2,TRBJ2-2,.,TRBV27,CASSPLAGVNTGELFF,TGTGCCAGCAGTCCTCTAGCGGGAGTCAACACCGGGGAGCTGTTTTTT
TRBD2,TRBJ2-2,.,TRBV6-1,CASSEWGGISGELFF,TGTGCCAGCAGTGAATGGGGGGGTATTAGCGGGGAGCTGTTTTTT
TRBD2,TRBJ2-1,many,TRBV19,CATATGGFYNEQFF,TGTGCCACCGCAACGGGGGGATTTTACAATGAGCAGTTCTTC
TRBD1,TRBJ1-2,.,TRBV7-2,CASIGDSNLYTF,TGTGCCAGCATCGGGGACAGCAACCTATACACCTTC
.,TRBJ2-2,few,TRBV6-2/TRBV6-3,CASSVQENGELFF,TGTGCCAGCAGTGTTCAGGAGAACGGGGAGCTGTTTTTT